The 20 T cell receptor beta chains reported below all come from one sample, sequenced in a study of cytomegalovirus exposure and HLA in healthy donors. PCR primers comprised 60 Vbeta and 13 Jbeta primers. Here immunoSEQ multiplex PCR was the method, and the copy in TCRdb shows in-frame clones only, minus some. This table has roughly 88,000 clones, 76% appearing once. The sequenced sample consisted of PBMCs. Receptors were obtained from a man aged 30 to 39 in good health and CMV-seropositive.

The table lists this clone with a count of one. The V call is TRBV30, the J call TRBJ1-1, with D unclear. The length of the CDR3 is 15 residues. Trimming removed 0 bases at V and 5 bases at J, with 16 bases between. CDR1 GTSNPN and CDR2 SVGIG come from the germline V gene (reference sequence). The CDR3 DNA sequence: TGTGCCTGGAGTGTTTCCCCCGGGCCGGGGACTGAAGCTTTCTTT. It yields the protein CAWSVSPGPGTEAFF.

The V and J genes are TRBV7-8 and TRBJ1-1; tentative D call: TRBD1 (5 bases). With 4 bases removed from V and 4 bases from J, the gap between germline ends came to 16 bases. This CDR3 is 15 amino acids long. The germline CDR1 and CDR2 sequences are SGHVS and FQNEAQ. CDR3 bases: TGTGCCAGCAGCTCGCCCGGACAACCATCCACTGAAGCTTTCTTT. It encodes CASSSPGQPSTEAFF.

This chain joins TRBV9 and TRBJ1-1; tentatively, D is TRBD1 (5 bases). The CDR3 loop spans 17 amino acids. Trimming shortened V by 4 bases and J by 0 bases, and 19 bases separated the two germline ends. CDR1 and CDR2 (germline): SGDLS, YYNGEE. The CDR3 bases are TGTGCCAGCAGCACTCATGGGGGGAACATTATGAACACTGAAGCTTTCTTT. Amino acids: CASSTHGGNIMNTEAFF.

The chain joins TRBV2 to TRBJ2-7; 11 bases align to TRBD2. J was trimmed by 4 bases and V by 7 bases; bases with no gene match: 9. This CDR3 has 15 amino acids. Germline-derived CDR1 and CDR2 are SNHLY and FYNNEI. This CDR3 is CASMRLAGNRYEQYF. In DNA, the CDR3 is TGTGCCAGCATGCGACTAGCGGGAAATAGGTACGAGCAGTACTTC.

This clone was seen more than once but under ten times. The gene calls are TRBV5-4 and TRBJ1-4; D remains ambiguous. The CDR3 is 14 residues long. Germline V gene data show CDR1 as SGHNT and CDR2 as YYREEE (reference sequence). The V and J ends lost 4 bases and 8 bases respectively, with 15 bases between them. The CDR3 coding sequence is TGTGCCAGCAGCCGGGCAACCGGGGTGGAAAAACTGTTTTTT. This codes for CASSRATGVEKLFF.

This clone came up once. V gene TRBV6-6 combines with J gene TRBJ2-2, with a weak D call TRBD2 (6 bases). The germline CDR1 and CDR2 sequences are MNHNY and SVGAGI (reference sequence). The CDR3 covers 16 residues. V lost 5 bases, J lost 7 bases, and 20 bases lay in between. The CDR3 DNA sequence: TGTGCCAGCAGTCAACGACGGGACTCCCAGGGCGGGGAGCTGTTTTTT. Translation: CASSQRRDSQGGELFF.

This rearrangement joins TRBV5-1 to TRBJ1-5; 9 bases are a match to TRBD1. This CDR3 has 20 residues. The V gene's germline CDR1 is SGHRS and CDR2 YFSETQ. The V segment lost 1 base and the J segment 4 bases; nucleotides outside the gene matches: 18. CDR3: CASSLSPGTGTLQRNQPQHF. CDR3 DNA sequence: TGCGCCAGCAGCTTGAGTCCCGGGACAGGGACATTGCAGCGGAATCAGCCCCAGCATTTT.

This clone was found once. The chain couples TRBV10-3 to TRBJ2-1, with TRBD2 matching 15 bases. Trimming at V came to 4 bases and at J to 1 base, leaving 8 bases not matched to a gene. Germline loops: CDR1 ENHRY, CDR2 SYGVKD. The CDR3 runs 19 residues. In nucleotides, the CDR3 is TGTGCCATCAGTGGAAGGACTAGCGGGAGGGCCAAGTCCTACAATGAGCAGTTCTTC. It encodes CAISGRTSGRAKSYNEQFF.

In nucleotides, the CDR3 is TGTGCCAGCCAAACAGGGGGGGAAGCTTTCTTT. Translated: CASQTGGEAFF. The rearrangement links TRBV19 to TRBJ1-1, with 8 bases matching TRBD1. Germline V lookup: CDR1 LNHDA, CDR2 SQIVND (reference sequence). The J segment lost 8 bases and the V segment lost 9 bases, leaving 5 bases of the junction unmatched. CDR3 size: 11 residues.

This chain links TRBV19 with TRBJ2-1; 7 bases map to TRBD2. This CDR3 contains 15 residues. The V segment lost 10 bases and the J segment 0 bases; nucleotides outside the gene matches: 9. The V gene's germline CDR1 is LNHDA and CDR2 SQIVND (reference sequence). CDR3 sequence (DNA): TGTGCCACCGCGTTGGGGGGGAGCTCCTACAATGAGCAGTTCTTC. Its protein product is CATALGGSSYNEQFF.

The chain couples TRBV9 to TRBJ2-7; D is uncertain. The length of the CDR3 is 14 residues. Trimming removed 4 bases from V and 3 bases from J, with 14 bases in between. The germline CDR1 and CDR2 sequences are SGDLS and YYNGEE. The CDR3 DNA reads as TGTGCCAGCAGCCCCGGGTCTGGCGGCTACGAGCAGTACTTC. Encoded protein: CASSPGSGGYEQYF.

This clone was counted a single time. This sequence joins TRBV27 and TRBJ2-5; 8 nucleotides line up with TRBD1. The CDR3 covers 15 residues. The germline V gene has CDR1 MNHEY and CDR2 SMNVEV (reference sequence). Unmatched junction bases numbered 10, after V lost 5 bases and J lost 5 bases. The CDR3 region is CASSATQGALETQYF. CDR3 nucleotides: TGTGCCAGCAGTGCAACCCAGGGGGCGCTTGAGACCCAGTACTTC.

This chain joins TRBV5-4 and TRBJ2-4; D may be TRBD2 (5 bases). The CDR3 length is 15 residues. Germline CDR1 SGHNT, CDR2 YYREEE (reference sequence). V lost 4 bases to trimming and J lost 3 bases, with 14 bases between them. The CDR3 coding sequence is TGTGCCAGCAGCCCAAGCGGCTACGGCAAAAACATTCAGTACTTC. Protein sequence: CASSPSGYGKNIQYF.

The chain employs TRBV18 and TRBJ2-5; TRBD2 aligns across 10 bases. The V and J ends lost 3 bases and 5 bases, in that order; junction bases with no gene match: 6. Germline V lookup: CDR1 KGHSH, CDR2 LQKENI. This CDR3 is 15 amino acids long. DNA of the CDR3: TGTGCCAGCTCACCGCTAGCGGGAGTGTCTGAGACCCAGTACTTC. Translation gives CASSPLAGVSETQYF.

This clone was seen a handful of times. This chain joins TRBV5-4 and TRBJ2-2; D is undetermined. CDR1 is SGHNT, CDR2 YYREEE, per germline (reference sequence). Trimming removed 6 bases at V and 4 bases at J, with 16 bases between. The CDR3 is 15 residues long. The CDR3 protein is CASTIGGQLTGELFF. CDR3 nucleotide sequence: TGTGCCAGCACAATTGGTGGGCAGCTCACCGGGGAGCTGTTTTTT.

This clone was seen once. The chain combines TRBV28 with TRBJ1-2, with D maybe TRBD1 (6 bases). Germline loops: CDR1 MDHEN, CDR2 SYDVKM. This CDR3 is 13 amino acids long. Trimming shortened V by 8 bases and J by 5 bases, and 15 bases separated the two germline ends. CDR3 residues: CASEDSVGYGYTF. Written as DNA, the CDR3 is TGTGCCAGCGAGGACAGCGTGGGGTATGGCTACACCTTC.

This clone occurred once. The chain joins TRBV27 to TRBJ1-3; D remains ambiguous. CDR3 length: 15 amino acids. In germline, CDR1 is MNHEY, CDR2 SMNVEV (reference sequence). V was shortened by 0 bases and J by 7 bases, with 13 bases between the two germline ends. The CDR3 region is CASSLSPEPRNTIYF. CDR3 bases: TGTGCCAGCAGTTTATCTCCGGAGCCCCGTAACACCATATATTTT.

V gene TRBV6-5 combines with J gene TRBJ2-3; no firm D call. The CDR3 is 16 amino acids. Germline loops: CDR1 MNHEY, CDR2 SVGAGI. Between the trimmed V and J ends, which lost 2 bases and 2 bases, there was a span of 14 bases. The CDR3 nucleotides are TGTGCCAGCAGTTACGCGGCTACACACTCCACAGATACGCAGTATTTT. It codes for CASSYAATHSTDTQYF.

This sequence joins TRBV6-5 and TRBJ1-4; D might be TRBD1 (6 bases). The ends were cut back, 4 bases at V and 2 bases at J, with 8 bases in the middle. Germline-derived CDR1 and CDR2 are MNHEY and SVGAGI. The CDR3 spans 14 residues. CDR3 sequence reads: CASSSQGTNEKLFF. The CDR3 nucleotides read TGTGCCAGCAGTTCTCAGGGGACTAATGAAAAACTGTTTTTT.

The chain uses TRBV28 and TRBJ1-2, with a possible D match to TRBD1 (6 bases). This CDR3 is built from 13 residues. V shed 8 bases and J shed 3 bases, with 13 bases lying between them. From germline, CDR1 is MDHEN and CDR2 SYDVKM. The CDR3 sequence is CASAGGPDYGYTF. For the CDR3, the DNA is TGTGCCAGCGCCGGGGGGCCTGACTATGGCTACACCTTC.